The entry below gives a single TCR beta chain sequence along with its context. Trimming stripped 3 bases from V and 3 bases from J, with 12 bases between. The germline CDR1 and CDR2 sequences are SEHNR and FQNEAQ (reference sequence). The CDR3 is 15 amino acids. The sample comes from a study of T-cell reconstitution after alpha-beta-depleted transplantation in children. Unique molecular identifiers were incorporated during preparation of the TCRbeta library. Via MiXCR, TCRdb re-called the PCR reads, giving one row per CDR3 protein. The sample records just under 550,000 distinct CDR3 sequences, around 18% being singletons.

The sample was PBMCs from the stem cell graft donor, taken from the stem cell graft. This TCR was sampled from a human donor who donated a stem cell graft to a child with acute lymphoblastic leukemia. V usage is TRBV7-9 and J usage is TRBJ1-5; D gene uncertain. CDR3 sequence: CASSLVGANNQPQHF. The CDR3 DNA sequence: TGTGCCAGCAGCTTGGTGGGAGCCAACAATCAGCCCCAGCATTTT.